Shown below are 5 T cell receptor beta chains from a single sample sequenced in a study of human versus mouse CDR3 diversity and MHC coevolution. Method: immunoSEQ multiplex PCR; TCRdb's copy keeps in-frame clones and lacks some. The data show tens of thousands of clones, about 94% seen once. The sequenced sample consisted of naive CD4+ T cells from blood. Subset described: CD45RO-negative CD62L-positive naive CD4 T cells. These receptors all stem from a person aged 25 to 69 in good health.

The gene calls are TRBV29-1 and TRBJ2-1; TRBD1 matches 8 bases. J was trimmed by 4 bases and V by 6 bases; bases with no gene match: 8. CDR3 length: 14 amino acids. Germline loops: CDR1 SQVTM, CDR2 ANQGSEA. In DNA, the CDR3 is TGCAGCGTCGATACAGGGGGAGTATACAATGAGCAGTTCTTC. Translated: CSVDTGGVYNEQFF.

This chain connects TRBV29-1 to TRBJ2-7, with unresolved D. The length of the CDR3 is 11 residues. Germline loops: CDR1 SQVTM, CDR2 ANQGSEA. With 7 bases removed from V and 0 bases from J, the gap between germline ends came to 7 bases. This CDR3 reads CSGASSYEQYF. DNA for the CDR3: TGCAGCGGAGCTTCCTCCTACGAGCAGTACTTC.

The V gene is TRBV30, the J gene TRBJ1-1; no clear D. V lost 3 bases to trimming and J lost 2 bases, with 10 bases between them. This CDR3 has 13 amino acids. CDR1 is GTSNPN and CDR2 is SVGIG in the germline V gene (reference sequence). CDR3 protein: CAWRGSRNTEAFF. The CDR3 DNA follows: TGTGCCTGGAGGGGGAGCCGAAACACTGAAGCTTTCTTT. Full variable domain (missing parts from reference TRBV30 and TRBJ1-1): SQTIHQWPATLVQPVGSPLSLECTVEGTSNPNLYWYRQAAGRGLQLLFYSVGIGQISSEVPQNLSASRPQDRQFILSSKKLLLSDSGFYLCAWRGSRNTEAFFGQGTRLTVV.

This clone appeared a single time. The chain joins TRBV7-2 to TRBJ2-1, with D possibly matching TRBD2 (5 bases). CDR1 SGHTA and CDR2 FQGNSA come from the germline V gene. The V gene lost 3 bases and the J gene lost 7 bases, with 13 bases spanning the gap. The CDR3 is 14 amino acids. For the CDR3, the DNA is TGTGCCAGCAGCTTTAGCGCCCCTTGGAATGAGCAGTTCTTC. It codes for CASSFSAPWNEQFF.

The rearrangement uses TRBV23-1 and TRBJ2-5, with unresolved D. The J call is doubtful: the DNA matches TRBJ2-7 better. Being an ORF, TRBV23-1 has a function that is uncertain. The CDR3 loop spans 11 amino acids. This CDR3 reads CASSQSIEQYF. The CDR3 bases are TGCGCCAGCAGTCAATCGATCGAGCAGTACTTC.